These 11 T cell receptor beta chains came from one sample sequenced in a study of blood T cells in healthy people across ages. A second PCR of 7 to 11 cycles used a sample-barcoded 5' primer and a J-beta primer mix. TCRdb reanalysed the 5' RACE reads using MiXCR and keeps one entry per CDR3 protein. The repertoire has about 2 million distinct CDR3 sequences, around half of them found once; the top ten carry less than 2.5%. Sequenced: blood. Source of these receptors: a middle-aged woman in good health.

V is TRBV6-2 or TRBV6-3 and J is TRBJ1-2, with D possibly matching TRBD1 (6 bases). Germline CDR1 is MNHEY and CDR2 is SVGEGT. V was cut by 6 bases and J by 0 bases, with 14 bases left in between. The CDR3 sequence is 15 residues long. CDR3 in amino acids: CASSTGGLPNYGYTF. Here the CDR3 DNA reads TGTGCCAGCAGCACCGGGGGGCTTCCTAACTATGGCTACACCTTC.

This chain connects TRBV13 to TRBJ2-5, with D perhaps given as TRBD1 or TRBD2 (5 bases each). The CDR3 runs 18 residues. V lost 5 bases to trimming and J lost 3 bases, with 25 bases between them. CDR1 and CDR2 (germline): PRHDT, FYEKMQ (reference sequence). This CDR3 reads CASSLRTRVGGIKETQYF. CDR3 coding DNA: TGTGCCAGCAGCCTACGGACTCGCGTTGGGGGAATAAAAGAGACCCAGTACTTC.

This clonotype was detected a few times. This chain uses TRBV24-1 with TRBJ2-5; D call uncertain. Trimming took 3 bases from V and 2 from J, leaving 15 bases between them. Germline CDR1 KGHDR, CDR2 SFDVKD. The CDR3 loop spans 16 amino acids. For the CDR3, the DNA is TGTGCCACCAGTGATCTAGGCCCCGGCGGACAAGAGACCCAGTACTTC. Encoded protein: CATSDLGPGGQETQYF.

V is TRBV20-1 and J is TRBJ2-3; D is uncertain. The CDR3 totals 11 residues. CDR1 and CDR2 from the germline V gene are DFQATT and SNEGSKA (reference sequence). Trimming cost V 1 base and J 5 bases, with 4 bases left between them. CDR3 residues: CSARGKDTQYF. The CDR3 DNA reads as TGCAGTGCTAGAGGAAAAGATACGCAGTATTTT.

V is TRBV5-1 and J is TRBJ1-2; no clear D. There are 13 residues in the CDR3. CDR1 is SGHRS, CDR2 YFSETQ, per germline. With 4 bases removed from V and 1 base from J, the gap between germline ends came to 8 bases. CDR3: CASSNDGNYGYTF. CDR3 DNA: TGCGCCAGCAGCAACGACGGTAACTATGGCTACACCTTC.

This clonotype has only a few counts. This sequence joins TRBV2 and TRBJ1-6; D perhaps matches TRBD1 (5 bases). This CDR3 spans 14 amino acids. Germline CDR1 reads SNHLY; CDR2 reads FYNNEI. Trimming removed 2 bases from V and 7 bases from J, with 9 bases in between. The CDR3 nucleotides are TGTGCCAGCAGTGAACAGGGACTGAATTCACCCCTCCACTTT. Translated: CASSEQGLNSPLHF.

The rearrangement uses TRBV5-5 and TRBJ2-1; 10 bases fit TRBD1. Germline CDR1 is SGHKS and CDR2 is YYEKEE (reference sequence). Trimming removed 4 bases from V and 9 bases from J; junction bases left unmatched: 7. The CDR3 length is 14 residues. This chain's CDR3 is CASSRDRGFSEQFF. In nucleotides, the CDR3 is TGTGCCAGCAGCCGGGACAGGGGCTTTAGTGAGCAGTTCTTC. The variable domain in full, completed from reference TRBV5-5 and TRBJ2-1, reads DAGVTQSPTHLIKTRGQQVTLRCSPISGHKSVSWYQQVLGQGPQFIFQYYEKEERGRGNFPDRFSARQFPNYSSELNVNALLLGDSALYLCASSRDRGFSEQFFGPGTRLTVL.

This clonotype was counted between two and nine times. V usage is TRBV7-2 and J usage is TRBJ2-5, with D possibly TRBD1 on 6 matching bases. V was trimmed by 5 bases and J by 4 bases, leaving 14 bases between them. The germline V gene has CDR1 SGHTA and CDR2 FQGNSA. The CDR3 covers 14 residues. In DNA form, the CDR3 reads TGTGCCAGCAGCCCCAACCGCAGGGGAGAGACCCAGTACTTC. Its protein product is CASSPNRRGETQYF.

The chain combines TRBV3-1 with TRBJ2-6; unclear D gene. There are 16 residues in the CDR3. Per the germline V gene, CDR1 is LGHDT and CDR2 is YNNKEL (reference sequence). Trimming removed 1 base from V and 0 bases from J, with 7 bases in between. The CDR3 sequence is CASSQGFHSGANVLTF. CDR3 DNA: TGTGCCAGCAGCCAAGGATTCCACTCTGGGGCCAACGTCCTGACTTTC.

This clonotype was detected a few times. CDR3 coding DNA: TGTGCCAGCAGGCAGGGGGTTGAGCAGTTCTTC. Translating gives CASRQGVEQFF. The rearrangement joins TRBV4-2 to TRBJ2-1; 7 bases are a match to TRBD1. In germline, CDR1 is LGHNA, CDR2 YNFKEQ. The CDR3 length is 11 residues. V gave up 6 bases and J gave up 9 bases; unmatched junction bases: 2.

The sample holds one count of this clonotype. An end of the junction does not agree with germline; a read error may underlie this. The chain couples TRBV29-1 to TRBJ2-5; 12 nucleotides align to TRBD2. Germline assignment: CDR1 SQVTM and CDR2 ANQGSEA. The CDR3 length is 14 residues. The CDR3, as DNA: TGCAGCGTGAGACTAGCGGGGGACCAAGGGACCCAGTACTTC. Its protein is CSVRLAGDQGTQYF.